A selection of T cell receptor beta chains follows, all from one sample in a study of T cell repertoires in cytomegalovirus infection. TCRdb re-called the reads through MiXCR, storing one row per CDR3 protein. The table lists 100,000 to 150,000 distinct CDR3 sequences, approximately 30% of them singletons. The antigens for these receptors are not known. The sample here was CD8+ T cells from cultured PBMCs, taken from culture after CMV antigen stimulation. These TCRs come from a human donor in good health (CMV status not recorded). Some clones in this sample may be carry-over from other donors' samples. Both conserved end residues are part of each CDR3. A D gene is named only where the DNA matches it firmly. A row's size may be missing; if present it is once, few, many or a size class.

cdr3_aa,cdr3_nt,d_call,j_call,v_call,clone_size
CASSTPGQTVRFGYTF,TGTGCCAGTAGTACCCCAGGACAGACGGTTCGATTTGGCTACACCTTC,NA,TRBJ1-2,TRBV19,NA
CASSLGGSVGRLNTEAFF,TGTGCCAGCAGCTTAGGCGGGAGTGTCGGCCGCCTGAACACTGAAGCTTTCTTT,NA,TRBJ1-1,TRBV7-6,few
CASSPLRDRGPEAFF,TGTGCCAGCAGTCCGCTCCGGGACAGGGGGCCTGAGGCTTTCTTT,TRBD1,TRBJ1-1,TRBV6-2/TRBV6-3,NA
CASSSWTVNTEAFF,TGTGCCAGTAGCTCATGGACGGTTAACACTGAAGCTTTCTTT,NA,TRBJ1-1,TRBV19,NA
CASSSDRQINQPQHF,TGTGCCAGCAGCTCGGACAGGCAGATAAATCAGCCCCAGCATTTT,TRBD1,TRBJ1-5,TRBV7-9,NA
CASTQPSPVEAFF,TGTGCCAGCACTCAACCTAGTCCGGTGGAAGCTTTCTTT,NA,TRBJ1-1,TRBV6-1,few
CASSPTDRGPPYNEQFF,TGTGCCAGCAGTCCAACAGACAGGGGCCCCCCCTACAATGAGCAGTTCTTC,TRBD1,TRBJ2-1,TRBV7-6,NA
CASSLVSRSETQYF,TGTGCCAGCAGCTTAGTGTCCCGGAGTGAGACCCAGTACTTC,NA,TRBJ2-5,TRBV7-4,few
CASSLEADPFSGNTIYF,TGTGCCAGCAGCTTAGAGGCAGACCCATTCTCTGGAAACACCATATATTTT,NA,TRBJ1-3,TRBV7-9,NA
CASSSGQGFRLYEQYF,TGTGCCAGCAGCTCAGGACAGGGGTTTCGACTTTACGAGCAGTACTTC,TRBD1,TRBJ2-7,TRBV5-6,NA
CASSSIRGSGETQYF,TGTGCCAGCAGCTCCATCCGTGGGAGCGGAGAGACCCAGTACTTC,NA,TRBJ2-5,TRBV7-2,many
CASSADSYGYTF,TGTGCCAGCAGCGCGGACAGCTATGGCTACACCTTC,NA,TRBJ1-2,TRBV7-9,many